The source of this T cell receptor beta chain is a study of blood T cell repertoires in COVID-19. This clone has more than one count but fewer than ten. The CDR3 consists of 17 residues. The germline V gene encodes CDR1 SGHVS and CDR2 FQNEAQ. V lost 1 base and J lost 3; bases outside the gene matches: 7. Here immunoSEQ multiplex PCR was the method, and the copy in TCRdb shows in-frame clones only, minus some. The sample contains roughly 140,000 clones, about 88% of which appear only once. The clonotype originates from a woman aged 55-69 years with COVID-19, enrolled during active disease. Specimen: peripheral blood. The V and J genes are TRBV7-8 and TRBJ1-3; 9 bases agree with TRBD1. CDR3 protein: CASSLVGGQGSGNTIYF. The DNA for the CDR3 is TGTGCCAGCAGCTTAGTTGGGGGACAGGGAAGTGGAAACACCATATATTTT.